The source of this T cell receptor beta chain is a study of cytomegalovirus exposure and HLA in healthy donors. Study-level information: Most genotyped donors, approximately 81% of more than 300, had Caucasian-associated genetic ancestry.

The PCR was carried out with 60 Vbeta primers and 13 Jbeta primers. Using immunoSEQ multiplex PCR, the repertoire was profiled, and TCRdb retains in-frame clones only, with some absent. The table includes 160,000 or so clones, 60% to 80% detected once. Regarding the study as a whole: An analysis done earlier found most TCR beta V segments productive about 90% or about 30% of the time. After further analysis at a later stage, 16,951 TCR beta sequences were associated with HLA alleles at 0.05 false discovery rate.

For this clone: Its antigen remains unknown.

With 4 bases clipped from V and 3 bases from J, the junction kept 8 bases outside the gene matches. Germline values: CDR1 SGDLS, CDR2 YYNGEE. The CDR3 is 16 amino acids. The chain uses TRBV9 and TRBJ1-3; 9 bases agree with TRBD1. Sequences were obtained from PBMCs. The sequence was obtained from a young man in good health and CMV-seropositive. The DNA for the CDR3 is TGTGCCAGCAGCCCCACCACAGGGGGCTATGGAAACACCATATATTTT. As protein: CASSPTTGGYGNTIYF. Combining the CDR3 with reference TRBV9 and TRBJ1-3 gives the whole variable domain DSGVTQTPKHLITATGQRVTLRCSPRSGDLSVYWYQQSLDQGLQFLIQYYNGEERAKGNILERFSAQQFPDLHSELNLSSLELGDSALYFCASSPTTGGYGNTIYFGEGSWLTVV.